One sample yielded the 8 T cell receptor beta chains listed below, sequenced in a study of blood T cell repertoires in COVID-19. Only in-frame clones appear in the TCRdb table, and some are missing; sequencing was by immunoSEQ multiplex PCR. This repertoire shows 150,000 or so clones, roughly 84% found once; its top ten account for 10% to 15%. Sequencing was performed on PBMCs or T cells enriched from blood (not recorded which). These receptors originate from a woman aged 60-70 years who had recovered from COVID-19.

This chain links TRBV6-5 with TRBJ1-1; D is perhaps TRBD1 (5 bases). Trimming removed 8 bases from V and 5 bases from J, with 15 bases in between. Germline CDR1 is MNHEY and CDR2 is SVGAGI. This CDR3 is built from 13 residues. The CDR3 DNA is TGTGCCAGCTACAACCGGGGGGGTACTGAAGCTTTCTTT. Encoded protein: CASYNRGGTEAFF.

The rearrangement joins TRBV27 to TRBJ2-7, with D perhaps matching TRBD1 (5 bases). The V gene's germline CDR1 is MNHEY and CDR2 SMNVEV (reference sequence). The CDR3 runs 14 residues. V dropped 6 bases and J dropped 3 bases, with 15 bases sitting between them. The CDR3 DNA is TGTGCCAGCAGGAGTAGTATACAGGTCTACGAGCAGTACTTC. It codes for CASRSSIQVYEQYF.

In its sample, this clone was seen a few times. The V call is TRBV5-8, the J call TRBJ2-1; weak D call: TRBD2 (5 bases). Germline assignment: CDR1 SGHTS and CDR2 YDEGEE. V was cut by 7 bases and J by 0 bases, with 14 bases left in between. CDR3 length equals 15 residues. The CDR3 bases are TGTGCCAGCGCCCCTGGACTTGTCTCCTACAATGAGCAGTTCTTC. Encoded protein: CASAPGLVSYNEQFF.

The rearrangement joins TRBV28 to TRBJ1-2, with 9 bases lining up with TRBD1. CDR1 MDHEN and CDR2 SYDVKM come from the germline V gene. This CDR3 is 16 amino acids long. With 8 bases clipped from V and 7 bases from J, the junction kept 17 bases outside the gene matches. The CDR3 protein is CASGTGTGPDVGGYTF. Written as DNA, the CDR3 is TGTGCCAGCGGGACCGGGACAGGGCCTGATGTGGGTGGCTACACCTTC.

The rearrangement uses TRBV24-1 and TRBJ1-2, with D perhaps TRBD1 (6 bases). Trimming cost V 6 bases and J 4 bases, with 11 bases left between them. This CDR3 contains 13 residues. Germline V gives CDR1 KGHDR, CDR2 SFDVKD. Here the CDR3 DNA reads TGTGCCACCAGTACAGGGTTAGGCTATGGCTACACCTTC. This gives the protein CATSTGLGYGYTF.

This clone was recorded at least ten times. This chain uses TRBV5-5 with TRBJ1-3, with D hard to call. V was clipped by 0 bases and J by 0 bases, with 13 bases between them. Germline CDR1 is SGHKS and CDR2 is YYEKEE (reference sequence). The CDR3 is made up of 17 amino acids. This CDR3 reads CASSLGRFGSSGNTIYF. The DNA of the CDR3 is TGTGCCAGCAGCTTGGGGCGGTTTGGCAGCTCTGGAAACACCATATATTTT.

This chain links TRBV9 with TRBJ2-5; tentative D call: TRBD1 (5 bases). CDR3 length: 15 amino acids. Germline-derived CDR1 and CDR2 are SGDLS and YYNGEE. V was trimmed by 3 bases and J by 2 bases, leaving 14 bases between them. CDR3 sequence reads: CASSAIQGPQETQYF. The CDR3, as DNA: TGTGCCAGCAGCGCAATTCAGGGTCCTCAAGAGACCCAGTACTTC.

The genes are TRBV5-1 and TRBJ2-3; 11 bases line up with TRBD2. The CDR3 runs to 16 residues. Germline lookup yields CDR1 SGHRS and CDR2 YFSETQ. The V segment lost 2 bases and the J segment 6 bases; nucleotides outside the gene matches: 8. CDR3: CASSLPTSGSVDTQYF. CDR3 in DNA: TGCGCCAGCAGCTTACCCACTAGCGGGAGTGTGGATACGCAGTATTTT.